A single sample gave rise to the 9 T cell receptor beta chains below, sequenced in a study of blood T cell repertoires in COVID-19 (dated by TCRdb to the early 2020s). The library was made by the immunoSEQ multiplex PCR assay. TCRdb limited this immuneACCESS table to in-frame rearrangements with V and J called. A share of clones is missing; checked studies link under half to unresolved V genes, and the rest is unexplained. The table for this sample lists about 36,000 clones; approximately 90% of them were counted only once. The top ten constitute 20% to 25% of the sample. Sample: peripheral blood. These receptors all come from a man in his fifties or sixties with acute or convalescent COVID-19.

This chain uses TRBV6-5 with TRBJ2-1; 10 bases match TRBD1. V shed 7 bases and J 7 bases; nucleotides not matched to a gene: 7. CDR1 MNHEY and CDR2 SVGAGI come from the germline V gene. This CDR3 region has 14 residues. CDR3: CASMRDRGVNEQFF. The CDR3, as DNA: TGTGCCAGCATGCGGGACAGGGGAGTTAATGAGCAGTTCTTC.

The chain joins TRBV18 to TRBJ2-1; perhaps TRBD1 as D (6 bases). The CDR3 consists of 15 residues. The germline V gene has CDR1 KGHSH and CDR2 LQKENI. V lost 3 bases and J lost 6, with 15 bases in between. This CDR3 reads CASSPPPGHPNEQFF. Here the CDR3 DNA reads TGTGCCAGCTCACCGCCGCCGGGACACCCCAATGAGCAGTTCTTC. The entire variable domain, with the rest obtained from reference TRBV18 and TRBJ2-1, is as follows: NAGVMQNPRHLVRRRGQEARLRCSPMKGHSHVYWYRQLPEEGLKFMVYLQKENIIDESGMPKERFSAEFPKEGPSILRIQQVVRGDSAAYFCASSPPPGHPNEQFFGPGTRLTVL.

The DNA for the CDR3 is TGTGCCAGCAGTCCCCGACAGGTACCTGAAGGCTACACCTTC. Amino acids: CASSPRQVPEGYTF. The rearrangement joins TRBV11-3 to TRBJ1-2, with D perhaps matching TRBD1 (6 bases). The CDR3 covers 14 residues. Trimming cost V 6 bases and J 8 bases, with 19 bases left between them. Germline CDR1 is SGHNT and CDR2 is YENEEA.

The chain recombines TRBV5-6 with TRBJ2-1; TRBD2 matches at 9 bases. The V gene's germline CDR1 is SGHDT and CDR2 YYEEEE. V shed 4 bases and J 1 base; nucleotides not matched to a gene: 15. The CDR3 length is 19 residues. As DNA, the CDR3 is TGTGCCAGCAGCCCGCGTAGGGCGGGAGGGCCTCGGTCCTACAATGAGCAGTTCTTC. Residues: CASSPRRAGGPRSYNEQFF.

The gene calls are TRBV12-3 or TRBV12-4 and TRBJ1-5, with D possibly matching TRBD1 (5 bases). The length of the CDR3 is 13 residues. Trimming took off 6 bases at V and 7 bases at J, with 13 bases between the two ends. The CDR3 DNA is TGTGCCAGCAGCTCCCCTGGGGGGCAGCCCCAGCATTTT. This encodes CASSSPGGQPQHF.

The rearrangement uses TRBV11-3 and TRBJ2-1, with a tentative D call TRBD2 (5 bases). Germline V gene data show CDR1 as SGHNT and CDR2 as YENEEA. CDR3 size: 16 residues. V was cut by 1 base and J by 0 bases, with 10 bases left in between. CDR3 in amino acids: CASSLVVGSSYNEQFF. The CDR3 coding sequence is TGTGCCAGCAGCTTAGTAGTGGGGAGCTCCTACAATGAGCAGTTCTTC.

The chain carries TRBV28 and TRBJ2-1, with 10 bases lining up with TRBD2. Trimming at V came to 3 bases and at J to 0 bases, leaving 8 bases not matched to a gene. Germline values: CDR1 MDHEN, CDR2 SYDVKM. This CDR3 spans 18 amino acids. CDR3 sequence: CASSLPGLASSSYNEQFF. CDR3 sequence (DNA): TGTGCCAGCAGTTTGCCGGGACTAGCGTCCAGCTCCTACAATGAGCAGTTCTTC.

The rearrangement uses TRBV6-5 and TRBJ1-2, with 8 bases identical to TRBD1. The CDR3 covers 14 residues. V lost 4 bases, J lost 5 bases, and 6 bases stayed unmatched. Per germline, CDR1 MNHEY and CDR2 SVGAGI. The CDR3, as DNA: TGTGCCAGCAGTTTGGACCGGACAGGGTATGGCTACACCTTC. Protein sequence: CASSLDRTGYGYTF.

This chain links TRBV28 with TRBJ2-3; no clear D gene. Germline V gene lookup returns CDR1 MDHEN and CDR2 SYDVKM. The CDR3 is 10 residues long. CDR3 sequence reads: CEDSGDTQYF. The DNA for the CDR3 is TGTGAAGACTCGGGAGATACGCAGTATTTT.